This T cell receptor (beta chain) was recovered during a study of cytomegalovirus exposure and HLA in healthy donors. On the study more broadly: Samples from HLA-typed donors yielded around 85 million unique TCRs in an early data release.

PCR amplification relied on 60 Vbeta primers (plus 13 Jbeta primers). TCRdb's copy holds only in-frame clones and misses some; the assay was immunoSEQ multiplex PCR. The table records about 180,000 clones, 60% to 80% of them present only once. As concerns this clone: Antigen unknown.

Overall study results and limits: Researchers reported that a few CMV-associated chains were confirmed in vitro as CMV antigen-specific.

Germline trimming cut 5 bases from V and 3 bases from J; bases unmatched to any gene: 5. Germline-derived CDR1 and CDR2 are LNHDA and SQIVND (reference sequence). The CDR3 runs 15 residues. Sequences were obtained from PBMCs. This chain links TRBV19 with TRBJ2-3; 10 positions match TRBD1. The origin of this receptor is a man aged 60-69 years in good health and CMV-seronegative. The CDR3 DNA sequence: TGTGCCAGTAGTGATACGGGACAGGGGACAGATACGCAGTATTTT. Translating gives CASSDTGQGTDTQYF.